These T cell receptor beta chains were read from a single sample in a study of blood T cell repertoires in COVID-19. The repertoire was sequenced with immunoSEQ multiplex PCR; TCRdb's copy has only in-frame clones and lacks some. Of tens of thousands of clones in the sample, around three quarters were seen once. What was sequenced was peripheral blood. These receptors were taken from a woman of 80 years or more with acute or convalescent COVID-19. Each CDR3 is given without its conserved first and last residue. The D gene is left open where the match is weak.

V	D	CDR3
TRBV28	NA	ASSSLGLSFVDTQY
TRBV14	NA	ASSQGQGSYNSPLH
TRBV29-1	NA	SVARGTGRDIQY
TRBV4-3	NA	ASSQRGTWDEQF
TRBV27	NA	ASSPYGGEPQH
TRBV24-1	TRBD1	ATSDWGQLITYEQY
TRBV3-1/TRBV3-2	TRBD2	ASSRSGRGLLAGGEQY
TRBV6-2/TRBV6-3	TRBD2	ASSQGLAGGPYEQY
TRBV6-1	NA	ASSEGGFGYT
TRBV27	TRBD2	ASSLKTPGTSGSYEQY
TRBV4-1	TRBD1	ASSQPPGGRANEKLF
TRBV6-6	TRBD1	ASRGQLATNEKLF
TRBV5-1	TRBD2	ASSFWGGKTSGDTDTQY
TRBV5-1	TRBD1	ASGDRQQGEQY
TRBV2	NA	ASSDDTSNQPQH
TRBV2	NA	ASSVTNEQF
TRBV5-4	TRBD1	ASSPRMTGAGNTIY
TRBV7-2	TRBD1	ASSLGTGHSYEQY
TRBV5-4	NA	ASSVDSPLDYGYT
TRBV27	TRBD1	ASSFSGQGAYEQY
TRBV11-3	TRBD2	ASRPSGRGNEQF
TRBV2	TRBD2	ASSERETGEQY
TRBV6-5	TRBD1	ASRMIQGSGNTIY
TRBV19	NA	ASSPPPWEDQPQH
TRBV7-8	NA	ASSLAVSRYQETQY
TRBV12-3/TRBV12-4	TRBD1	ASSLDTGDEQY
TRBV14	TRBD1	ASSQPGGRANVLT
TRBV9	NA	ASSVVTSPSYEQY
TRBV7-2	TRBD1	ASSPQGTVGTDTQY
TRBV3-1/TRBV3-2	TRBD1	ASTPVQGAPGYT
TRBV19	NA	ASSPRPDSSYEQY